This TCR beta chain was identified in a study of OX40 agonist ivuxolimab in advanced cancers. The investigators sampled blood at baseline, at cycle 4 day 1, and at cycle 7 day 1. The germline CDR1 and CDR2 sequences are MNHNY and SVGAGI (reference sequence). V lost 0 bases and J 5 bases, leaving 7 bases between the germline ends. The CDR3 is 13 amino acids. Sequenced by immunoSEQ multiplex PCR; TCRdb stores in-frame clones only, minus some. The sample shows nearly 70,000 clones, over 65% of them seen only once. Source: CD4+ or CD8+ T cells sorted from blood, taken in a trial of the OX40 agonist ivuxolimab. The chain links TRBV6-6 to TRBJ1-2; no clear D. The TCR originated in an adult with an advanced solid tumor such as melanoma, head and neck, liver or kidney cancer. The CDR3, as DNA: TGTGCCAGCAGTTACTCGAAGGAGTATGGCTACACCTTC. This gives the protein CASSYSKEYGYTF.